This T cell receptor beta chain came from a study of cytomegalovirus exposure and HLA in healthy donors. Sequenced by immunoSEQ multiplex PCR; TCRdb stores in-frame clones only, minus some. Of about 120,000 clones listed, over 75% are singletons. V gave up 0 bases and J gave up 5 bases, with 18 bases separating them. This CDR3 is 17 amino acids long. CDR1 and CDR2 from the germline V gene are SGHRS and YFSETQ. The chain has TRBV5-1 and TRBJ1-3; a possible D gene is TRBD1 (6 bases). The clonotype comes from a woman in her late teens or twenties in good health and CMV-seropositive. Source material: PBMCs. CDR3 loop: CASSLDRVRFDRNTIYF. Written as DNA, the CDR3 is TGCGCCAGCAGCTTGGACAGGGTCCGGTTCGATCGAAACACCATATATTTT.